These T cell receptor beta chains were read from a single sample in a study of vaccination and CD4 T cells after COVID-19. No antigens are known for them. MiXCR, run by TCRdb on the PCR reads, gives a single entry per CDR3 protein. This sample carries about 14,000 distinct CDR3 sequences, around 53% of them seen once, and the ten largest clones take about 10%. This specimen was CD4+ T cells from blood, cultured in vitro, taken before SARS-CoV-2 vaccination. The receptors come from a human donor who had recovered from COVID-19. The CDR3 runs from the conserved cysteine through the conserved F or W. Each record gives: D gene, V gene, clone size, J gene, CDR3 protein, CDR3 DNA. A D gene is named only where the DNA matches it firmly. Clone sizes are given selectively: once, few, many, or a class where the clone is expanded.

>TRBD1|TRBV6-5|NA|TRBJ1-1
CASSLGDRGLRAFF
TGTGCCAGCAGTTTAGGGGACAGGGGGCTTAGGGCTTTCTTT
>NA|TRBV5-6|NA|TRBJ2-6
CASIISGANVLTF
TGTGCCAGCATCATATCTGGGGCCAACGTCCTGACTTTC
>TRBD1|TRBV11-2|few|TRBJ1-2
CASSLERTGNGYTF
TGTGCCAGCAGCCTGGAGCGGACAGGGAATGGCTACACCTTC
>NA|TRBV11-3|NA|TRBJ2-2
CASSLDQGGTGELFF
TGTGCCAGCAGCTTAGACCAGGGTGGAACCGGGGAGCTGTTTTTT
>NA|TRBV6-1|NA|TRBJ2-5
CASSEDWNTRAQYF
TGTGCCAGCAGTGAAGACTGGAACACGAGGGCCCAGTACTTC
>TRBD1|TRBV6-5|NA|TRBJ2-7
CASSYWDRGDYEQYF
TGTGCCAGCAGTTACTGGGACAGGGGGGACTACGAGCAGTACTTC
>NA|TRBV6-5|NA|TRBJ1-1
CASSYPVGGEDTEAFF
TGTGCCAGCAGTTACCCCGTGGGAGGGGAGGACACTGAAGCTTTCTTT
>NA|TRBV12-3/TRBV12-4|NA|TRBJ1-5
CASSLVGDTQPQHF
TGTGCCAGCAGTTTAGTCGGGGATACTCAGCCCCAGCATTTT
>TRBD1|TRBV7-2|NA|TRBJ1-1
CASSLPWTGEFSEAFF
TGTGCCAGCAGCTTACCTTGGACAGGGGAGTTTTCTGAAGCTTTCTTT
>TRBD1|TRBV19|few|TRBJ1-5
CASSVRAGGTQPQHF
TGTGCCAGTAGCGTGAGGGCAGGGGGTACTCAGCCCCAGCATTTT
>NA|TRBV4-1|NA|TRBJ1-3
CASSQRISGNTIYF
TGCGCCAGCAGCCAACGCATTTCTGGAAACACCATATATTTT
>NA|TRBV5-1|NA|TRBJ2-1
CASSLPRLGVDEQFF
TGCGCCAGCAGCTTGCCCAGACTAGGGGTAGATGAGCAGTTCTTC
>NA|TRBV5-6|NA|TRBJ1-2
CASSFGATTNYGYTF
TGTGCCAGCAGCTTCGGGGCAACTACTAACTATGGCTACACCTTC
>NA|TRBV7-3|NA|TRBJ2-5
CASSLKRGETQYF
TGTGCCAGCAGCTTAAAACGGGGAGAGACCCAGTACTTC
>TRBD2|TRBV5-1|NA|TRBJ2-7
CASSSAGGSSYEQYF
TGCGCCAGCTCCTCGGCGGGGGGCTCCTCCTACGAGCAGTACTTC
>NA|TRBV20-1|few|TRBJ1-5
CSASGLAHQPQHF
TGCAGTGCTAGTGGGCTAGCACACCAGCCCCAGCATTTT
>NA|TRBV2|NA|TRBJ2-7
CASSEASYYEQYF
TGTGCCAGCAGTGAGGCCTCATACTACGAGCAGTACTTC
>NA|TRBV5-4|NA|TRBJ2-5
CASSLAGAEETQYF
TGTGCCAGCAGCTTGGCCGGAGCAGAAGAGACCCAGTACTTC
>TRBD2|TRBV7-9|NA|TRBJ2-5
CASSLLAGGQETQYF
TGTGCCAGCAGCTTACTAGCGGGGGGCCAAGAGACCCAGTACTTC
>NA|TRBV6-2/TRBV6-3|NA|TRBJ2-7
CASSFVRGLHYEQYF
TGTGCCAGCAGTTTTGTGAGGGGTCTCCACTACGAGCAGTACTTC
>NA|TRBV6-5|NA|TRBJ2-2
CASSYGGTWKNTGELFF
TGTGCCAGCAGTTACGGGGGGACATGGAAGAACACCGGGGAGCTGTTTTTT
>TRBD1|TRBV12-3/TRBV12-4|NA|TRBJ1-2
CASSPGTASYGYTF
TGTGCCAGCAGTCCTGGGACAGCCTCCTATGGCTACACCTTC
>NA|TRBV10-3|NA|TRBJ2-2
CAIREQGGTGELFF
TGTGCCATCCGGGAGCAGGGAGGCACCGGGGAGCTGTTTTTT
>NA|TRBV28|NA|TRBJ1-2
CASSQNYGYTF
TGTGCCAGCAGTCAGAACTATGGCTACACCTTC
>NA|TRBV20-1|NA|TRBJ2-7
CSATLVVAYEQYF
TGCAGTGCTACCCTAGTCGTAGCCTACGAGCAGTACTTC
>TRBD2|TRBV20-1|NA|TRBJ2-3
CSARFTPGLAGGPDTQYF
TGCAGTGCTAGATTTACCCCGGGACTAGCGGGGGGGCCGGATACGCAGTATTTT
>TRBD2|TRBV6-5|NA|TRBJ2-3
CASSSRAREGDTQYF
TGTGCCAGCAGTTCCAGGGCTAGGGAGGGAGATACGCAGTATTTT
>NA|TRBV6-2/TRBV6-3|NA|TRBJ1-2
CASTSGEGRASNGYTF
TGTGCCAGCACCTCTGGAGAGGGGAGGGCTTCAAATGGCTACACCTTC
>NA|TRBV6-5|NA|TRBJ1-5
CASSSSTAHQPQHF
TGTGCCAGCAGTTCCTCGACAGCCCATCAGCCCCAGCATTTT
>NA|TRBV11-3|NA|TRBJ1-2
CASSLEGRSGNYGYTF
TGTGCCAGCAGCTTAGAGGGGAGAAGTGGCAACTATGGCTACACCTTC
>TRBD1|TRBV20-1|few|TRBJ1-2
CSAPRDRENGYTF
TGCAGTGCTCCAAGAGACAGGGAGAATGGCTACACCTTC
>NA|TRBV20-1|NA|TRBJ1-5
CSARTGIVTNQPQHF
TGCAGTGCTAGAACAGGGATTGTAACTAATCAGCCCCAGCATTTT
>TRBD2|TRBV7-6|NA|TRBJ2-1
CASSLGTSGNNEQFF
TGTGCCAGCAGCTTAGGGACTAGCGGGAACAATGAGCAGTTCTTC
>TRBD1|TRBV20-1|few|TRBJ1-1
CSAPLGTGTVNTEAFF
TGCAGTGCCCCCCTTGGGACAGGGACTGTGAACACTGAAGCTTTCTTT
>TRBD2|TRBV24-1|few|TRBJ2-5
CATRPTVTSGGGNQETQYF
TGTGCCACCCGGCCCACGGTTACTAGCGGGGGGGGAAACCAAGAGACCCAGTACTTC
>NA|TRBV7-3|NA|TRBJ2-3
CASSLDGSTDTQYF
TGTGCCAGCAGCTTAGATGGGAGCACAGATACGCAGTATTTT
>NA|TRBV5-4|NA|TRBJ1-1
CASSLARGLTTEAFF
TGTGCCAGCAGCTTGGCCCGGGGCCTGACCACTGAAGCTTTCTTT